This TCR beta chain was sequenced in a study of beta chain features in type 1 diabetes. As for the study in general: Patient and healthy donor groups were alike in age, gender and cell yields. Study results and limitations: Comparison showed that naive, central memory and Treg TCRB repertoires appeared more similar among patients than among healthy donors.

CDR1 is SGHTA and CDR2 is FQGTGA in the germline V gene. This CDR3 region has 16 residues. Note on this clone: Antigen: not known. An end of the junction does not agree with germline; a read error may underlie this.

The investigators reverse transcribed all of the isolated RNA, so they sequenced expressed TCRB transcripts. Measured with immunoSEQ multiplex PCR; TCRdb has only the in-frame clones, and not every one. The table has just over 600,000 clones, around 15% seen once. This receptor was taken from a man aged 18 to 35 in good health. Sequencing was performed on naive CD4+ T cells from blood. This chain uses TRBV7-3 with TRBJ2-6; D is perhaps TRBD2 (6 bases). CDR3 DNA: TGTGCCAGCAGCCTAACGGGACTCTCTGGGGCCAACGTCCTGACTTTC. Translation: CASSLTGLSGANVLTF.